The clone carrying this T cell receptor (beta chain) was found many times. The antigen is unknown. The data originate from a study of early T cells in non-severe SARS-CoV-2 infection. Across the whole study: Chains from this unsorted whole-blood bulk RNA could not be paired. Study findings and constraints: A preference for anti-spike CD8 responses marked VDJdb matching, which missed private and CD4 specificities.

There are 14 residues in the CDR3. V gave up 1 base and J gave up 2 bases, with 6 bases separating them. Germline V gives CDR1 LGHDT, CDR2 YNNKEL (reference sequence). Individually, cDNA molecules had unique molecular identifiers attached to them. One entry per CDR3 protein, called by TCRdb with MiXCR from the 5' RACE reads. The data hold over 30,000 distinct CDR3 sequences, with about 4.3% observed a single time. The sample comprised whole blood. The receptor comes from an adult who was a healthcare worker with PCR-confirmed SARS-CoV-2 infection or an uninfected control (not recorded which). The J gene is TRBJ1-3, the V gene TRBV3-1, with a tentative D call TRBD1 (5 bases). The CDR3 nucleotides are TGTGCCAGCAGCCAAGGACAGCCTGGAAACACCATATATTTT. This sequence encodes CASSQGQPGNTIYF. Drawing the rest from reference TRBV3-1 and TRBJ1-3, the complete variable domain is DTAVSQTPKYLVTQMGNDKSIKCEQNLGHDTMYWYKQDSKKFLKIMFSYNNKELIINETVPNRFSPKSPDKAHLNLHINSLELGDSAVYFCASSQGQPGNTIYFGEGSWLTVV.